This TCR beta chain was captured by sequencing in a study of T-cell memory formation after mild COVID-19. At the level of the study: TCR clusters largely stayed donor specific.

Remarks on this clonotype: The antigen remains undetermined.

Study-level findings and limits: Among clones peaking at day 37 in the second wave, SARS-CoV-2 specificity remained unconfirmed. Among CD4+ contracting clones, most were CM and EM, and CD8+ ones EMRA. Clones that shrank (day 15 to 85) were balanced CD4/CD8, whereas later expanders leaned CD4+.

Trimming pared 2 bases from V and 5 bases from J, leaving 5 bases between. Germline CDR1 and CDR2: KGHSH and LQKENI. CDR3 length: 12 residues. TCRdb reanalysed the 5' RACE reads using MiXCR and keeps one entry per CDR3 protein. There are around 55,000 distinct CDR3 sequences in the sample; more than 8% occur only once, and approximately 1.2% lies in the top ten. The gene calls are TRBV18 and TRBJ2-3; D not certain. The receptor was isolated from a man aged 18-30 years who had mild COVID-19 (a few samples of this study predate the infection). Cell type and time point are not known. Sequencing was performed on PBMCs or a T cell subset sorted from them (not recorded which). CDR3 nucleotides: TGTGCCAGCTCACCATCGGAAGATACGCAGTATTTT. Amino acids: CASSPSEDTQYF.